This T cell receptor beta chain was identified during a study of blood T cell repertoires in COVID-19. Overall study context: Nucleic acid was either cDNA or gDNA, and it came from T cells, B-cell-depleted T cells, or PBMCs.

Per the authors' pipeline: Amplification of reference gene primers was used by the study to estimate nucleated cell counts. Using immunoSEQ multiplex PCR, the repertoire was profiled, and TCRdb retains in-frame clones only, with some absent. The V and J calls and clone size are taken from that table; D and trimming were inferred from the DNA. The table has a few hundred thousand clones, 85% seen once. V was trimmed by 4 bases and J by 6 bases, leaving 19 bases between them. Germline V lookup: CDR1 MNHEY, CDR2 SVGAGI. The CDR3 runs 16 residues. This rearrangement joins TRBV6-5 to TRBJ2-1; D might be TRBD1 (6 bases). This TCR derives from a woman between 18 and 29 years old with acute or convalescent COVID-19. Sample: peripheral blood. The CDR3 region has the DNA TGTGCCAGCAGTTTCCAGGGGTTCGGTCGGCTCAATGAGCAGTTCTTC. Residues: CASSFQGFGRLNEQFF.